One sample yielded the 11 T cell receptor beta chains listed below, sequenced in a study of human CD8 memory T cell subsets. The TCR beta sequencing libraries came from UMI-labeled 5' RACE. TCRdb re-called the 5' RACE reads and shows each CDR3 protein once, DNA omitted. This table holds about 10,000 distinct CDR3 sequences. Sequenced sample: CD8+ stem-like memory T cells (TSCM and TCM) sorted from PBMCs. As for subset: stem-like memory CD8 T cells (TSTEM), CCR7+ PD-1- TIGIT-. All receptors derive from a human donor in good health.

The chain couples TRBV9 to TRBJ2-4; checking the TCRdb D call of TRBD1 is not possible without DNA. Germline V gene sequence: CDR1 SGDLS, CDR2 YYNGEE. The CDR3 contains 18 residues. The CDR3 reads CASSHPQAGEEPKNIQYF.

The chain is built from TRBV7-9 and TRBJ2-1; the D call from TCRdb, TRBD1, cannot be confirmed without DNA. Germline V gives CDR1 SEHNR, CDR2 FQNEAQ (reference sequence). This CDR3 is 15 amino acids long. CDR3 loop: CASSFTVAKNNEQFF.

By frequency, this clonotype is medium-sized. CDR3 loop: CASRETGDTEAFF. The V call is TRBV7-9, the J call TRBJ1-1; no DNA is available, so the TRBD1 call from TCRdb remains unchecked. CDR1 is SEHNR, CDR2 FQNEAQ, per germline (reference sequence). The CDR3 is 13 residues long.

V and J are TRBV27 and TRBJ2-7; TCRdb designates TRBD2, a call that cannot be tested without DNA. Germline values: CDR1 MNHEY, CDR2 SMNVEV (reference sequence). CDR3 length: 15 residues. CDR3 amino acids: CASSPTSGYSYEQYF.

Here the CDR3 reads CSARGTSSIYNEQFF. V is TRBV20-1 and J is TRBJ2-1; the TCRdb D gene call, TRBD2, has no DNA to confirm it. Germline-derived CDR1 and CDR2 are DFQATT and SNEGSKA (reference sequence). This CDR3 is built from 15 residues.

The V gene is TRBV14, the J gene TRBJ1-2; TCRdb returns TRBD1, unconfirmable since there is no DNA. This CDR3 spans 16 amino acids. Germline V CDR1 and CDR2: SGHDN, FVKESK. The CDR3 region is CASSQEDRAPQDGYTF.

V usage is TRBV5-1 and J usage is TRBJ2-5; no DNA is available, so the TRBD2 call from TCRdb remains unchecked. Per the germline V gene, CDR1 is SGHRS and CDR2 is YFSETQ. This CDR3 spans 15 amino acids. CDR3: CASSFRLADQETQYF.

The chain joins TRBV7-9 to TRBJ2-1; there is no DNA to check the TCRdb D call of TRBD2. Germline CDR1 SEHNR, CDR2 FQNEAQ (reference sequence). The CDR3 runs to 15 residues. CDR3 residues: CASSLGTSGKNEQFF. The whole variable domain, remainder taken from reference TRBV7-9 and TRBJ2-1, is DTGVSQNPRHKITKRGQNVTFRCDPISEHNRLYWYRQTLGQGPEFLTYFQNEAQLEKSRLLSDRFSAERPKGSFSTLEIQRTEQGDSAMYLCASSLGTSGKNEQFFGPGTRLTVL.

This clonotype is medium-sized by frequency. The genes are TRBV29-1 and TRBJ2-2. The CDR3 loop spans 12 amino acids. The V gene's germline CDR1 is SQVTM and CDR2 ANQGSEA. The CDR3 loop is CSVVRETGELFF.

The chain has TRBV5-1 and TRBJ1-2. The CDR3 runs 13 residues. CDR1 and CDR2 (germline): SGHRS, YFSETQ. The chain's CDR3 is CASSSLNGEGYTF.

The rearrangement links TRBV12-3 or TRBV12-4 to TRBJ2-1. The CDR3 is made up of 13 amino acids. CDR3 sequence reads: CASSASGYNEQFF.